This T cell receptor (beta chain) was observed in a study of regulatory T cells in long-lasting Graves disease. Construction of TCR beta libraries relied on iRepertoire HTBI primers and on Arm-PCR targeting CDR3 regions. TCRdb redid the calling of the multiplex PCR reads with MiXCR, one entry per CDR3 protein. The data contain about 310,000 distinct CDR3 sequences, under 20% of them singletons. Trimming cost V 5 bases and J 5 bases; bases outside gene matches: 8. CDR3 length equals 13 residues. CDR1 and CDR2 from the germline V gene are SQVTM and ANQGSEA. In this sample, this clonotype turned up many times. Its antigen is unidentified. The time point: newly diagnosed GD, antithyroid drugs for less than 3 months. From PBMCs, RNA was extracted and then used to make the TCR library. Enrollment of patients was through an endocrinology department in Xi'an, China. Study findings and constraints: Limited sample numbers may have lowered accuracy. Persistent disease preferred TRBV28, TRBJ1-2 and TRBJ2-5; new disease, TRBV20-1 and TRBJ2-1.

The TCR was taken from a female donor with Graves disease. Sequencing was performed on peripheral blood mononuclear cells (PBMCs), taken at new diagnosis, from a patient treated with antithyroid drugs. This chain connects TRBV29-1 to TRBJ2-5, with 7 bases aligning to TRBD1. The CDR3 is CSVTRQGGETQYF. CDR3 sequence (DNA): TGCAGCGTTACCCGACAGGGCGGGGAGACCCAGTACTTC.